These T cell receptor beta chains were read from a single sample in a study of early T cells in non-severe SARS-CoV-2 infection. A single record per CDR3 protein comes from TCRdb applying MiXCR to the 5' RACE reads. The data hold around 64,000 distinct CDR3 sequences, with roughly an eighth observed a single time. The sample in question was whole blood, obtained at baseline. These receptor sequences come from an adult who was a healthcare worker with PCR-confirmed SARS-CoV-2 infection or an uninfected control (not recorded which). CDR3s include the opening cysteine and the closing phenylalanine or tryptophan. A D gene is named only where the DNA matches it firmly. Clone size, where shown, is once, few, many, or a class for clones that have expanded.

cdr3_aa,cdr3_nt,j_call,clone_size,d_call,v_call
CASCAGAGELFF,TGTGCCAGCTGCGCGGGCGCCGGGGAGCTGTTTTTT,TRBJ2-2,-,-,TRBV6-5
CASSSVNEQYF,TGCGCCAGCAGTTCAGTGAACGAGCAGTACTTC,TRBJ2-7,many,-,TRBV10-2
CASSFSGALRPQFF,TGTGCCAGCAGTTTCTCCGGTGCCCTCCGCCCGCAGTTCTTC,TRBJ2-1,many,-,TRBV6-6
CASSFSGSNTDTQYF,TGTGCCAGCAGCTTCAGCGGGAGTAACACAGATACGCAGTATTTT,TRBJ2-3,-,TRBD2,TRBV7-2
CASSLARGGHNEQFF,TGTGCCAGCAGCTTAGCCAGGGGAGGCCACAATGAGCAGTTCTTC,TRBJ2-1,-,-,TRBV7-2
CASTPGTATYEQYF,TGTGCCAGCACCCCTGGGACAGCCACCTACGAGCAGTACTTC,TRBJ2-7,-,TRBD1,TRBV7-9
CSAPGQGNYNEQFF,TGCAGTGCCCCGGGACAGGGTAATTACAATGAGCAGTTCTTC,TRBJ2-1,many,TRBD1,TRBV20-1
CASSSLMGGEQYF,TGTGCCAGCAGCTCCCTGATGGGGGGCGAGCAGTACTTC,TRBJ2-7,many,-,TRBV11-2
CASSLLLNSYEQYF,TGTGCCAGCAGCTTACTACTCAACTCCTACGAGCAGTACTTC,TRBJ2-7,few,-,TRBV13
CASGFNRGYEQYF,TGTGCTAGTGGTTTTAACAGGGGCTACGAGCAGTACTTC,TRBJ2-7,-,TRBD1,TRBV12-5
CASSLSESMNTEAFF,TGTGCCAGCAGTTTATCGGAAAGCATGAACACTGAAGCTTTCTTT,TRBJ1-1,few,-,TRBV27
CASSESSGQETQYF,TGTGCCAGCAGCGAAAGTAGCGGCCAAGAGACCCAGTACTTC,TRBJ2-5,-,-,TRBV11-2
CASTVSGYEQYF,TGTGCCAGCACCGTTTCTGGTTACGAGCAGTACTTC,TRBJ2-7,-,-,TRBV28
CASSYDRNPYGYTF,TGTGCCAGCAGTTACGACAGAAACCCTTATGGCTACACCTTC,TRBJ1-2,few,-,TRBV6-6
CASSLSGGTFSYEQYF,TGTGCCAGCAGTTTAAGCGGGGGGACCTTCTCCTACGAGCAGTACTTC,TRBJ2-7,few,TRBD2,TRBV27
CASSTGLNTEAFF,TGTGCCAGTAGTACCGGCCTGAACACTGAAGCTTTCTTT,TRBJ1-1,few,-,TRBV19
CASSPEGHGAFF,TGTGCCAGCTCACCGGAGGGACATGGAGCTTTCTTT,TRBJ1-1,few,-,TRBV18
CASSFRTGDNYGYTF,TGTGCCAGCAGTTTTAGGACAGGGGATAACTATGGCTACACCTTC,TRBJ1-2,many,TRBD1,TRBV27
CASSNEGTIDEQFF,TGTGCCAGCAGCAACGAGGGGACAATCGATGAGCAGTTCTTC,TRBJ2-1,many,-,TRBV6-2/TRBV6-3
CSAPHPTSGNYYEQYF,TGCAGTGCACCGCACCCGACTAGCGGGAATTACTACGAGCAGTACTTC,TRBJ2-7,-,TRBD2,TRBV20-1
CASSQGTSGSDGELFF,TGCGCCAGCAGCCAAGGGACTAGCGGGAGTGACGGGGAGCTGTTTTTT,TRBJ2-2,-,TRBD2,TRBV4-3
CASSDNRDDTEAFF,TGTGCCAGCAGTGACAACAGGGATGACACTGAAGCTTTCTTT,TRBJ1-1,-,-,TRBV2
CASSVTTGQETQYF,TGTGCCAGCAGCGTGACGACAGGGCAAGAGACCCAGTACTTC,TRBJ2-5,-,TRBD1,TRBV11-2
CASSYRQSYEQYF,TGTGCCAGCAGTTATCGCCAGTCCTACGAGCAGTACTTC,TRBJ2-7,-,-,TRBV6-2/TRBV6-3
CASSQQRGVQFF,TGTGCCAGCAGTCAACAGCGAGGGGTACAGTTCTTC,TRBJ2-1,few,-,TRBV7-9
CASRGLAAKSYNEQFF,TGTGCCAGCAGGGGACTAGCGGCCAAGTCCTACAATGAGCAGTTCTTC,TRBJ2-1,-,TRBD2,TRBV28
CASSRDGNSGNTIYF,TGCGCCAGCAGCCGGGACGGAAACTCTGGAAACACCATATATTTT,TRBJ1-3,many,-,TRBV10-1
CASSPLSGTGRDNSPLHF,TGTGCCAGCTCACCACTTTCCGGGACAGGGAGGGATAATTCACCCCTCCACTTT,TRBJ1-6,-,TRBD1,TRBV18
CALRGNSNYEQYF,TGTGCTTTAAGGGGCAACAGTAACTACGAGCAGTACTTC,TRBJ2-7,few,-,TRBV6-1
CASRLAGGSNEQFF,TGCGCCAGCAGATTAGCGGGAGGTTCCAATGAGCAGTTCTTC,TRBJ2-1,-,TRBD2,TRBV10-2
CASSYLGTEAFF,TGTGCCAGCAGTTACCTAGGCACTGAAGCTTTCTTT,TRBJ1-1,-,-,TRBV6-6
CASSGLPQGGETQYF,TGTGCCAGCAGTGGTCTGCCACAGGGAGGAGAGACCCAGTACTTC,TRBJ2-5,-,-,TRBV2
CASSSTGQRYEQYF,TGTGCCAGCAGTTCAACCGGACAGCGATACGAGCAGTACTTC,TRBJ2-7,few,-,TRBV27
CSARVGGFSTDTQYF,TGCAGTGCTAGAGTAGGAGGGTTTAGCACAGATACGCAGTATTTT,TRBJ2-3,few,-,TRBV20-1
CASSDGLARTGELFF,TGCGCCAGCAGTGACGGACTAGCGAGAACCGGGGAGCTGTTTTTT,TRBJ2-2,few,TRBD2,TRBV10-1
CTSSQDSWDGEPSGANVLTF,TGCACCAGCAGCCAAGATAGTTGGGACGGTGAGCCCTCTGGGGCCAACGTCCTGACTTTC,TRBJ2-6,many,-,TRBV1
CSVEEANTEAFF,TGCAGCGTTGAAGAAGCGAACACTGAAGCTTTCTTT,TRBJ1-1,-,-,TRBV29-1
CASSQRGELNEQFF,TGTGCCAGCAGCCAACGGGGGGAGCTCAATGAGCAGTTCTTC,TRBJ2-1,few,TRBD2,TRBV12-3/TRBV12-4
CSARGDGSNQPQHF,TGCAGTGCGCGGGGGGATGGGAGCAATCAGCCCCAGCATTTT,TRBJ1-5,many,-,TRBV20-1
CASSSGGAGLYGYTF,TGTGCCAGCAGCTCTGGCGGCGCGGGCCTCTATGGCTACACCTTC,TRBJ1-2,-,-,TRBV7-2
CASSTNLFYEQYF,TGTGCCAGTAGTACCAACCTTTTTTACGAGCAGTACTTC,TRBJ2-7,many,-,TRBV19
CASSLGLAFGTDTQYF,TGTGCCAGCAGCTTGGGACTAGCGTTCGGCACAGATACGCAGTATTTT,TRBJ2-3,many,TRBD2,TRBV7-2
CSVFAPNYGYTF,TGCAGCGTTTTCGCACCAAACTATGGCTACACCTTC,TRBJ1-2,few,-,TRBV29-1
CAKDQGRTGELFF,TGTGCTAAGGACCAGGGAAGGACCGGGGAGCTGTTTTTT,TRBJ2-2,few,-,TRBV12-5
CASRRTGGSGANVLTF,TGTGCCAGTAGGAGGACAGGGGGCTCTGGGGCCAACGTCCTGACTTTC,TRBJ2-6,-,TRBD1,TRBV19
CSARDPGQGAFYEQYF,TGCAGTGCTAGAGACCCCGGACAGGGAGCGTTCTACGAGCAGTACTTC,TRBJ2-7,-,TRBD1,TRBV20-1
CASSLLLVWLHNEQFF,TGTGCCAGCAGTTTACTCTTGGTGTGGCTCCACAATGAGCAGTTCTTC,TRBJ2-1,-,-,TRBV12-3/TRBV12-4
CASSSGRVTDTQYF,TGTGCCAGCAGTTCCGGAAGGGTCACAGATACGCAGTATTTT,TRBJ2-3,few,-,TRBV27
CASTLRRANTGELFF,TGTGCCAGTACCCTTCGCAGGGCGAACACCGGGGAGCTGTTTTTT,TRBJ2-2,-,-,TRBV19
CASSLSVNAPYGYTF,TGTGCCAGCAGCTTATCCGTTAACGCACCCTATGGCTACACCTTC,TRBJ1-2,few,-,TRBV7-2
CATLYADTQYF,TGTGCCACCCTCTACGCAGATACGCAGTATTTT,TRBJ2-3,-,-,TRBV10-3
CASSDPIWSSHEQYF,TGTGCCAGCAGTGATCCAATTTGGTCTAGCCACGAGCAGTACTTC,TRBJ2-7,few,-,TRBV2
CASSYDWGQVSYNEQFF,TGTGCCAGCAGTTACGATTGGGGACAGGTGTCCTACAATGAGCAGTTCTTC,TRBJ2-1,few,TRBD1,TRBV6-5
CSASRGLPEAFF,TGCAGTGCTAGTCGCGGCCTCCCTGAAGCTTTCTTT,TRBJ1-1,-,-,TRBV20-1
CASSLPGLSYEQYF,TGTGCCAGCAGTTTACCGGGCCTCTCCTACGAGCAGTACTTC,TRBJ2-7,-,-,TRBV28
CASSLETTGNTGELFF,TGCGCCAGCAGCTTGGAAACGACGGGGAACACCGGGGAGCTGTTTTTT,TRBJ2-2,-,-,TRBV5-1
CASTEGTNEQFF,TGTGCCAGTACAGAGGGTACGAATGAGCAGTTCTTC,TRBJ2-1,many,-,TRBV19
CASSLGVRITEAFF,TGTGCCAGCAGCTTAGGTGTCAGGATCACTGAAGCTTTCTTT,TRBJ1-1,-,-,TRBV11-2
CSVGDSHEQYF,TGCAGCGTTGGGGACAGTCACGAGCAGTACTTC,TRBJ2-7,once,TRBD1,TRBV29-1